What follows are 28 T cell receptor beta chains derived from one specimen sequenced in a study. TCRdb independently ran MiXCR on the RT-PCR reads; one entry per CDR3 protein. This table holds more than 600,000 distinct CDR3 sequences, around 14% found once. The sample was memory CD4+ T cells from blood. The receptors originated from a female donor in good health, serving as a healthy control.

CDR3: CASSFMAGGPLTGELFF. The CDR3 region has the DNA TGTGCCAGCAGCTTTATGGCGGGAGGGCCCCTCACCGGGGAGCTGTTTTTT. The chain carries TRBV7-2 and TRBJ2-2, with 9 bases aligning to TRBD2. The junction had 9 bases not matched to a gene; V was cut back by 3 bases and J by 4 bases. Germline V CDR1 and CDR2: SGHTA, FQGNSA. The CDR3 has 17 residues.

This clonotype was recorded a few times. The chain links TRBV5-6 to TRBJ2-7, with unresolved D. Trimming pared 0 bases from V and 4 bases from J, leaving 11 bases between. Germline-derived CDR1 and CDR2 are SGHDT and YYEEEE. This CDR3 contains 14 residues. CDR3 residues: CASSLVGFVYEQYF. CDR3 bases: TGTGCCAGCAGCTTGGTTGGGTTCGTTTACGAGCAGTACTTC.

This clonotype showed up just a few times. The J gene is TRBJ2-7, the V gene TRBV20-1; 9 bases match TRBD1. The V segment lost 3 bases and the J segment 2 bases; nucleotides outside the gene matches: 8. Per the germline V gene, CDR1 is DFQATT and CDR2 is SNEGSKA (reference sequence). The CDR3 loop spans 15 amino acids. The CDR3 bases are TGCAGTGCTAGGGGGACAGGGCAGGAAGCCTACGAGCAGTACTTC. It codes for CSARGTGQEAYEQYF.

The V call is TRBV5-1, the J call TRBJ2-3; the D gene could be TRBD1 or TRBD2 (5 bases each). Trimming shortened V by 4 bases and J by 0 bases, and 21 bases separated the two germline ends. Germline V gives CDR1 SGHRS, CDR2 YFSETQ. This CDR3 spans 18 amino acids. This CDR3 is CASSLEGNRITSTDTQYF. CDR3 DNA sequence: TGCGCCAGCAGCCTCGAGGGGAACAGGATAACTAGCACAGATACGCAGTATTTT.

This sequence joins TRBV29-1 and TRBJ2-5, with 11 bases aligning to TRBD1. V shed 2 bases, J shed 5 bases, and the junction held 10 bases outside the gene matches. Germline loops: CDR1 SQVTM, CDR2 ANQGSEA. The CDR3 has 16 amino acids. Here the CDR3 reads CSVESSGQGAWETQYF. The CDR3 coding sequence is TGCAGCGTTGAAAGCTCCGGACAGGGGGCTTGGGAGACCCAGTACTTC.

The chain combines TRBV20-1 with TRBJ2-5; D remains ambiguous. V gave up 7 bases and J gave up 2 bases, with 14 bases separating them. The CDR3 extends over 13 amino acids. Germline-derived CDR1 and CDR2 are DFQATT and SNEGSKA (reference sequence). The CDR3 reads CSVWLGNQETQYF. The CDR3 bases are TGCAGTGTATGGTTGGGGAATCAAGAGACCCAGTACTTC.

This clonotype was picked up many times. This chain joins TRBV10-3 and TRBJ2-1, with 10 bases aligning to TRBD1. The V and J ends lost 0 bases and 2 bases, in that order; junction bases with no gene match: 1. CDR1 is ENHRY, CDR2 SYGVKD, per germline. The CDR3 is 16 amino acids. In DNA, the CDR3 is TGTGCCATCAGTGAGTCGACAGGGGGCACCTACAATGAGCAGTTCTTC. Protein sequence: CAISESTGGTYNEQFF.

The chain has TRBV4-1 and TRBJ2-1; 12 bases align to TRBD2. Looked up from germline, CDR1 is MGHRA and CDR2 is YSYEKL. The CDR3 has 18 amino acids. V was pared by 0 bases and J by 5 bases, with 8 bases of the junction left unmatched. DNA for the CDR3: TGCGCCAGCAGCCAAGATCTGGGACTAGCGGGCAAGAACAATGAGCAGTTCTTC. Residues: CASSQDLGLAGKNNEQFF.

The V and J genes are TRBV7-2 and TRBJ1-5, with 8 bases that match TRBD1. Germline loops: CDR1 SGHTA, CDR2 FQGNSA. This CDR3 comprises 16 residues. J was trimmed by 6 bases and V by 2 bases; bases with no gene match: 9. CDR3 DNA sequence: TGTGCCAGCAGCTTACTCGGGACAGGTGGGCTTCAGCCCCAGCATTTT. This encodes CASSLLGTGGLQPQHF.

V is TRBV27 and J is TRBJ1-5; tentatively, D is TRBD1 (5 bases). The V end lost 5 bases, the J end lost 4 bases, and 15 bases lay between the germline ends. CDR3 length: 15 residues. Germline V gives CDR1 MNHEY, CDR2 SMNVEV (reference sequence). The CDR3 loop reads CASSSGMGENQPQHF. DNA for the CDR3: TGTGCCAGCAGTAGCGGAATGGGGGAAAATCAGCCCCAGCATTTT.

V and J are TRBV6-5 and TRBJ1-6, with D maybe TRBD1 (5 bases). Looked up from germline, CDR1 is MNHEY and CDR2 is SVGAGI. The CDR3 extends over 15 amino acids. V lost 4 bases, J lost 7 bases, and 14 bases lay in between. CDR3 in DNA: TGTGCCAGCAGTTTTAAGGCAGGGCTGAATTCACCCCTCCACTTT. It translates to CASSFKAGLNSPLHF.

The CDR3 DNA reads TGTGCCAGCAGCCCAGGTGGTGGGAGGGCTTTGAATGAGCAGTTCTTC. Encoded protein: CASSPGGGRALNEQFF. The chain carries TRBV7-2 and TRBJ2-1; 7 bases are a match to TRBD2. There are 16 residues in the CDR3. Germline CDR1 SGHTA, CDR2 FQGNSA. The trim removed 5 bases at V and 7 bases at J, leaving 14 bases unmatched.

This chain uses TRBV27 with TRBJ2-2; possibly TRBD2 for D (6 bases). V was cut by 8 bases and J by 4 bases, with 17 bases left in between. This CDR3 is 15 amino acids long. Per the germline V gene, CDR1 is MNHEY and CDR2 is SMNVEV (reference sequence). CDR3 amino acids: CASSMRRASTGELFF. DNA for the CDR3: TGTGCCAGCTCCATGAGGAGGGCTTCCACCGGGGAGCTGTTTTTT.

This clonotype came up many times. The CDR3 sequence: CASSEQGAWEQYF. The CDR3 DNA reads TGTGCCAGCAGTGAACAGGGGGCTTGGGAGCAGTACTTC. This chain uses TRBV6-5 with TRBJ2-7, with 9 bases fitting TRBD1. The V segment lost 5 bases and the J segment 7 bases; nucleotides outside the gene matches: 6. There are 13 residues in the CDR3. Germline lookup yields CDR1 MNHEY and CDR2 SVGAGI.

CDR3 sequence reads: CASSSTQGTNEKLFF. Written as DNA, the CDR3 is TGTGCCAGCAGCTCCACACAGGGGACAAATGAAAAACTGTTTTTT. The chain recombines TRBV7-8 with TRBJ1-4, with 7 bases that match TRBD1. The length of the CDR3 is 15 residues. Germline values: CDR1 SGHVS, CDR2 FQNEAQ. The V gene end was trimmed by 4 bases and the J gene end by 5 bases; junction bases not matched to a gene: 7.

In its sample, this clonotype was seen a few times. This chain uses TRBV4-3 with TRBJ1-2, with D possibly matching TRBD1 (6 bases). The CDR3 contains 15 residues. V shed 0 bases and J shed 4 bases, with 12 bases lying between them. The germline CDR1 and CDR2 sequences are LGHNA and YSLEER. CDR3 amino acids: CASSQDTRGGYGYTF. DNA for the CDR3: TGCGCCAGCAGCCAAGATACCAGGGGCGGCTATGGCTACACCTTC.

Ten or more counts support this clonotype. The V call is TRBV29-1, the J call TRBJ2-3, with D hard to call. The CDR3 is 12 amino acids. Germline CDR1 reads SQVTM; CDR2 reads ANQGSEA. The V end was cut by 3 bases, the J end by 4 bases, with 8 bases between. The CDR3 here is CSVDWSADTQYF. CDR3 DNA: TGCAGCGTTGATTGGAGCGCAGATACGCAGTATTTT.

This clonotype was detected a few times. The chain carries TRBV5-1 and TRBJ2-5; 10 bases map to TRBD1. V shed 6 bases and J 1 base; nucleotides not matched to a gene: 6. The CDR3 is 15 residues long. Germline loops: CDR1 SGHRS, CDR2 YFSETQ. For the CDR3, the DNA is TGCGCCAGCAACGGACAGGGGGGCTTCCAAGAGACCCAGTACTTC. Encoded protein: CASNGQGGFQETQYF.

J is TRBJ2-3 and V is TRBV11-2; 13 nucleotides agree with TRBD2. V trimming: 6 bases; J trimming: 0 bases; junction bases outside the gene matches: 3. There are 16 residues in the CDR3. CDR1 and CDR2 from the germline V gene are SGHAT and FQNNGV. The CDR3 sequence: CASRRTSGSSTDTQYF. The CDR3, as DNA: TGTGCCAGCAGACGGACTAGCGGGAGTAGCACAGATACGCAGTATTTT.

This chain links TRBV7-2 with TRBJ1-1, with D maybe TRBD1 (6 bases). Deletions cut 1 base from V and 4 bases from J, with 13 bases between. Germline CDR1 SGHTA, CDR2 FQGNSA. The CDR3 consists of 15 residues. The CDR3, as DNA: TGTGCCAGCAGCTTAGGACTGGGGGCCATCACTGAAGCTTTCTTT. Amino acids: CASSLGLGAITEAFF.

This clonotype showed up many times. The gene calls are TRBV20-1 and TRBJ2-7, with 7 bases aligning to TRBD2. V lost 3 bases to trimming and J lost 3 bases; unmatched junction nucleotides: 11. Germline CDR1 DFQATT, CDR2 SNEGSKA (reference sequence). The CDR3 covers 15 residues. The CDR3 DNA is TGCAGTGCTAGGGTATCGGGACTACCAGACTACGAGCAGTACTTC. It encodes CSARVSGLPDYEQYF.

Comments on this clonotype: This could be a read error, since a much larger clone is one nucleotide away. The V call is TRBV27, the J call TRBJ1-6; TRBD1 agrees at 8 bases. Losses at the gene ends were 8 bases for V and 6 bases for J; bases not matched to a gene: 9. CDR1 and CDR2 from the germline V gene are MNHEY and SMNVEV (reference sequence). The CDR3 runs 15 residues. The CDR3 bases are TGTGCCAGCTGCCCCTCCAGGGGGCTTAATTCACCCCTCCACTTT. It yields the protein CASCPSRGLNSPLHF.

The CDR3 is CASSFRGGDNEQFF. CDR3 in DNA: TGCGCCAGCAGCTTTAGGGGAGGGGACAATGAGCAGTTCTTC. The chain uses TRBV5-1 and TRBJ2-1; 7 bases fit TRBD2. CDR3 length: 14 amino acids. V lost 2 bases and J lost 5; bases outside the gene matches: 4. Germline V gene data show CDR1 as SGHRS and CDR2 as YFSETQ.

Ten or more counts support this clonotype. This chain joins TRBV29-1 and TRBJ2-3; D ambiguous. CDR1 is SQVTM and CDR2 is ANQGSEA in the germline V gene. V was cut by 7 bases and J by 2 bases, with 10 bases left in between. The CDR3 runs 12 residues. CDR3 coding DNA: TGCAGCGCAAGGAGCTTCACAGATACGCAGTATTTT. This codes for CSARSFTDTQYF.

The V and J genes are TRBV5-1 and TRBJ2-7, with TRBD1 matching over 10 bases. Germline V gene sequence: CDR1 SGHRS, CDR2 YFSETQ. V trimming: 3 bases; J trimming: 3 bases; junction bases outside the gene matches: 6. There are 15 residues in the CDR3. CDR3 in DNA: TGCGCCAGCAGCTCGCAAGGGACAGGGGTCTACGAGCAGTACTTC. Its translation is CASSSQGTGVYEQYF. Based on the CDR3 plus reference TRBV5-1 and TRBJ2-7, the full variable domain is KAGVTQTPRYLIKTRGQQVTLSCSPISGHRSVSWYQQTPGQGLQFLFEYFSETQRNKGNFPGRFSGRQFSNSRSEMNVSTLELGDSALYLCASSSQGTGVYEQYFGPGTRLTVT.

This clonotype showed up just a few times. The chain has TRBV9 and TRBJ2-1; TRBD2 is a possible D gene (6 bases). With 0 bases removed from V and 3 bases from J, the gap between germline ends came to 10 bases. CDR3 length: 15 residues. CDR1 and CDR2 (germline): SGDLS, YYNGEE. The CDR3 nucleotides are TGTGCCAGCAGCGTAGGCGGGAATAACTACAATGAGCAGTTCTTC. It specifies CASSVGGNNYNEQFF.

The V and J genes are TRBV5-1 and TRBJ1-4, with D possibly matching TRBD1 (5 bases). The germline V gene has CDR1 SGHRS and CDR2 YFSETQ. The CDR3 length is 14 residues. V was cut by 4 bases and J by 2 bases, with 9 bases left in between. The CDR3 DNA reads TGCGCCAGCAGCAGGGGCGATACTAATGAAAAACTGTTTTTT. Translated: CASSRGDTNEKLFF. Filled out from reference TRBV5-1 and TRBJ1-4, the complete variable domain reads KAGVTQTPRYLIKTRGQQVTLSCSPISGHRSVSWYQQTPGQGLQFLFEYFSETQRNKGNFPGRFSGRQFSNSRSEMNVSTLELGDSALYLCASSRGDTNEKLFFGSGTQLSVL.

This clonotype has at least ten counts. The DNA for the CDR3 is TGCAGCGTACGAAGTATTGAGCAGTTCTTC. Its protein is CSVRSIEQFF. The chain is built from TRBV29-1 and TRBJ2-1; unclear D gene. Germline-derived CDR1 and CDR2 are SQVTM and ANQGSEA. The CDR3 sequence is 10 residues long. Trimming cost V 6 bases and J 9 bases, with 9 bases left between them.